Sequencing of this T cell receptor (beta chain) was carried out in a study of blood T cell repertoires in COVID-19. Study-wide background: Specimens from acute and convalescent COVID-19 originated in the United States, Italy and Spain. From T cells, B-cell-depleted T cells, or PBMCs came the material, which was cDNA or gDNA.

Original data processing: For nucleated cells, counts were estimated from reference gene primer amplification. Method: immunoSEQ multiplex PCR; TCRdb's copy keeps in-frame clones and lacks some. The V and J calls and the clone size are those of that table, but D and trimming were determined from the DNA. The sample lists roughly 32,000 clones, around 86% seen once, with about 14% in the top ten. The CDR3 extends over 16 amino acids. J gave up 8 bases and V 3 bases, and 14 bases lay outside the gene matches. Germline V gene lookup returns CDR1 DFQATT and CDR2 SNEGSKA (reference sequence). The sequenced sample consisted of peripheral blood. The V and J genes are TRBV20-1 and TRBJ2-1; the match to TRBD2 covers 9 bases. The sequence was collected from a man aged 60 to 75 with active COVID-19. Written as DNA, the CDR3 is TGCAGTGCTAGTAGACCGACAGGCGGGGGGGTCGATGAGCAGTTCTTC. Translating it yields CSASRPTGGGVDEQFF.